This T cell receptor beta chain was recorded in a study of PD-L1 blockade in urothelial cancer. Across the whole study: Median T cell yield from blood was approximately 130,000.

Study findings and constraints: At 3 weeks on treatment, tumor-associated clones expanded more with durable benefit.

Generated by immunoSEQ multiplex PCR, the TCRdb table keeps only in-frame clones and is missing some. The data contain roughly 120,000 clones, roughly 90% of them singletons. Time point meaning: peripheral blood 6 weeks after treatment start. Remarks on this clone: Its antigen is not known.

Germline V gene data show CDR1 as SGDLS and CDR2 as YYNGEE. There are 14 residues in the CDR3. V gave up 3 bases and J gave up 4 bases, with 13 bases separating them. The source material was PBMCs, sampled around atezolizumab (anti-PD-L1) treatment. The V call is TRBV9, the J call TRBJ1-1, with D perhaps matching TRBD1 (5 bases). The source is a man between 60 and 75 years old with urothelial cancer. CDR3 sequence (DNA): TGTGCCAGCAGCGCGGACGGTAGGGGCACTGAAGCTTTCTTT. Its protein is CASSADGRGTEAFF.